This T cell receptor beta chain is drawn from a study of CD8 T cells in ankylosing spondylitis. Study findings and constraints: Some motif variants were previously reported in reactive arthritis synovial fluid and blood. Clones that were linked to disease were CD8+ and were relatively rare in peripheral blood. Disease-linked clones were reportedly significantly enriched in matched ankylosing spondylitis synovial fluid.

V was clipped by 4 bases and J by 2 bases; unmatched bases: 6. The CDR3 runs to 14 residues. CDR1 is SGHKS and CDR2 is YYEKEE in the germline V gene (reference sequence). In this sample, this clonotype turned up many times. Its target is unknown. Making use of molecular barcodes, quantitative 5'-RACE generated TCR beta libraries. TCRdb passed the 5' RACE reads through MiXCR, listing each CDR3 protein once. The sample records 160,000 or so distinct CDR3 sequences, 9.8% being singletons. This sequence was found in a female donor with ankylosing spondylitis or in good health (not recorded which). The chain uses TRBV5-5 and TRBJ2-7; 7 bases map to TRBD1. The sample comprised blood, either unsorted or a sorted T cell fraction (not recorded which). Here the CDR3 DNA reads TGTGCCAGCAGCATGGGGGACAGCACCTACGAGCAGTACTTC. It yields the protein CASSMGDSTYEQYF.